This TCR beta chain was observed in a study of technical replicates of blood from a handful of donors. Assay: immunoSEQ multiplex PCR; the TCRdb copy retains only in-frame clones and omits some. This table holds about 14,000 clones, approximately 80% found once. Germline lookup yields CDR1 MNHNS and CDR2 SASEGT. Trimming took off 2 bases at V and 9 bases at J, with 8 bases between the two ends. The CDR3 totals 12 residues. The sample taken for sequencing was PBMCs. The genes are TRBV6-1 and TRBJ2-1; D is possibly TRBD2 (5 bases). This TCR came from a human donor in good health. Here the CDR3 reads CASSENEGEQFF. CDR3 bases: TGTGCCAGCAGTGAAAACGAGGGTGAGCAGTTCTTC.